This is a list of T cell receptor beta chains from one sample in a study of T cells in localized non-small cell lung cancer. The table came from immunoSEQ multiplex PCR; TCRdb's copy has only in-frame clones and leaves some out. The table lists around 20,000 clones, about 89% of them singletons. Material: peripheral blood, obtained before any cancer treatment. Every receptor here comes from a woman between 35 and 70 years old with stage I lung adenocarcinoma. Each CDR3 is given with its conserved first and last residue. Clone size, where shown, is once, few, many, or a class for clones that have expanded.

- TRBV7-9 CASSFTESTEAFF
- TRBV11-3 CASSLRGTGPAFF
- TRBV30 CAWSVQVGGGAFF
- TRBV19 CASSIVRDNGGYTF
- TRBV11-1 CASSLDPQGYEQYF
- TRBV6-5 CASSFGGEQYF
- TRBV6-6 CAEAGDGNTIYF
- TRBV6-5 CASSSLPGAPYEQYF
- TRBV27 CASSLYTEAFF
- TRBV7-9 CASSSDYYEQYF
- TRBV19 CASRRQGNTEAFF
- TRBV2 CASSRTGAITGELFF
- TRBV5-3 CARSLGSGRATSTDTQYF
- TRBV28 CASGSTGTGGRYTF
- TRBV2 CASSPGGGGRYEQYF
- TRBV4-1 CASSQNREADAFF
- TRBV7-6 CASSSRGFADTQYF
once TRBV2 CASRAVGINYSYEQYF
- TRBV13 CASSRGTDTGELFF
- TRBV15 CATSRGAEALYEQYF
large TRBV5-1 CASSFGGYEQYF
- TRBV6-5 CASTVLGQGYGYTF
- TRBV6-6 CANSRLANEQFF
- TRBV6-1 CASSELMSGGRYGYTF
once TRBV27 CASKPFRGLSGYTF
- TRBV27 CASSSPGKRGYNEQFF
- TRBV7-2 CASSLQRALQETQYF
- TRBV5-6 CASSLTLDSDNTEAFF
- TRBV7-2 CASSLVGVSNQPQHF
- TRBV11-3 CASSLETPPQETQYF
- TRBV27 CASGGLAGGLSYEQYF
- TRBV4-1 CASSQGLAGRYYEQFF
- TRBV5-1 CASSLMSNEKLFF
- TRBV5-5 CASSLRDMNTEAFF
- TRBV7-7 CASSEGGSETQYF
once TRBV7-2 CASSPGGAEAFF
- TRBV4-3 CASSRDSTTSGANVLTF
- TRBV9 CASSGLRVGTDTQYF
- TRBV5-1 CASSLGPAASSSYEQYF
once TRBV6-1 CASSLQDERGIQYF
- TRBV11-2 CASSLDLVRELFF
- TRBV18 CASSRGSTGETEAFF
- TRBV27 CASRGFRTGGYEQYF
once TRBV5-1 CASSLANQGGGTQYF
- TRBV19 CASSIASYNEQFF
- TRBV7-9 CASSPGHAATNEKLFF
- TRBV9 CASSVAEAGGHIQYF
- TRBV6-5 CASSYRGGNTEAFF
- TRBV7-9 CASSPGRTEAFF
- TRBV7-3 CASSDGGTNEQFF